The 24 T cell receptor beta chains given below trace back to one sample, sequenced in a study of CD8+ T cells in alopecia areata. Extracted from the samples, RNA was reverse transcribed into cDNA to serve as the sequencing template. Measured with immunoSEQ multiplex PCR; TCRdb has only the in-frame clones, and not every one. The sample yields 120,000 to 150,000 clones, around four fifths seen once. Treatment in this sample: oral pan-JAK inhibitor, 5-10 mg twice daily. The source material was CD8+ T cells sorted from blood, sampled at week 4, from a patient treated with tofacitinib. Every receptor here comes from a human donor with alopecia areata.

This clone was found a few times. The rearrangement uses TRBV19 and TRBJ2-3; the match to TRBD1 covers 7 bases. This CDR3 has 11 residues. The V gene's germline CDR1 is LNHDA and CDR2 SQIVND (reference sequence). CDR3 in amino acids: CVSQGADTQYF. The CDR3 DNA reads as TGTGTCTCTCAGGGGGCAGATACGCAGTATTTT.

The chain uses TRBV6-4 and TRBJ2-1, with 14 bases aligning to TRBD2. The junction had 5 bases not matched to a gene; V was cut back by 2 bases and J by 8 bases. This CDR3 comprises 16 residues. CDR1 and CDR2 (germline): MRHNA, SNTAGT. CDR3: CASSDHGTSGGYEQFF. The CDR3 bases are TGTGCCAGCAGTGACCACGGGACTAGCGGGGGCTATGAGCAGTTCTTC.

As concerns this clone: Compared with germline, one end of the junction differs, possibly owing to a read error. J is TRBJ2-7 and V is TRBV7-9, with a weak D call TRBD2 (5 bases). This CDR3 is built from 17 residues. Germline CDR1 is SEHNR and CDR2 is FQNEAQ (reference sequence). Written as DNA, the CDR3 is TGTACCAGCAGCTACGATGCTAGAGTCGGCGGCGGGTACGAGCAGTACTTC. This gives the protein CTSSYDARVGGGYEQYF. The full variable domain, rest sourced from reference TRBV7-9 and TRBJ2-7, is DTGVSQNPRHKITKRGQNVTFRCDPISEHNRLYWYRQTLGQGPEFLTYFQNEAQLEKSRLLSDRFSAERPKGSFSTLEIQRTEQGDSAMYLCTSSYDARVGGGYEQYFGPGTRLTVT.

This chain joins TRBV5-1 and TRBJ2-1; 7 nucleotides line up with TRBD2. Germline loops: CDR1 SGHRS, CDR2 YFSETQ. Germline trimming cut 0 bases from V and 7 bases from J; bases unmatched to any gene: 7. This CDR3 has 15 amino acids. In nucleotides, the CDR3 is TGCGCCAGCAGCTTGGCCGGGGGGACTGGAAATGAGCAGTTCTTC. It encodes CASSLAGGTGNEQFF. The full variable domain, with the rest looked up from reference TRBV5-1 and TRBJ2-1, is KAGVTQTPRYLIKTRGQQVTLSCSPISGHRSVSWYQQTPGQGLQFLFEYFSETQRNKGNFPGRFSGRQFSNSRSEMNVSTLELGDSALYLCASSLAGGTGNEQFFGPGTRLTVL.

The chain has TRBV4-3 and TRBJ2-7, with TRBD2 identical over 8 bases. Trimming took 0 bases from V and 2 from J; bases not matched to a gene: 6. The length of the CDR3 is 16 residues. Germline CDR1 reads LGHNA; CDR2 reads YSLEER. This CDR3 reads CASSQDRRGAAYEQYF. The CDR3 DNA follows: TGCGCCAGCAGCCAAGATCGGCGGGGGGCGGCCTACGAGCAGTACTTC.

CDR3 amino acids: CASSLASQGKPEAFF. In DNA form, the CDR3 reads TGTGCCAGCAGCTTAGCGTCTCAGGGTAAGCCTGAAGCTTTCTTT. The chain couples TRBV7-6 to TRBJ1-1, with a weak D call TRBD1 (5 bases). The germline V gene encodes CDR1 SGHVS and CDR2 FNYEAQ. Trimming stripped 0 bases from V and 6 bases from J, with 14 bases between. CDR3 size: 15 residues.

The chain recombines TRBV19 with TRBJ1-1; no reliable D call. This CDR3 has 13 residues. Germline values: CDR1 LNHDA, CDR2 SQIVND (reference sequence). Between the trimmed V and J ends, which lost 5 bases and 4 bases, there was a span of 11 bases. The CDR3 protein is CASSFGWATEAFF. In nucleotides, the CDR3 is TGTGCCAGTAGTTTTGGGTGGGCCACTGAAGCTTTCTTT.

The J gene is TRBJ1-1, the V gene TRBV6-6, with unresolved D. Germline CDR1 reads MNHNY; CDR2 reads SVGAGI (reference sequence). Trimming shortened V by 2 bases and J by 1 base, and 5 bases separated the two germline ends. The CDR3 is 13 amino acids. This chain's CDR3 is CASSYVENTEAFF. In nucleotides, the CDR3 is TGTGCCAGCAGTTACGTCGAGAACACTGAAGCTTTCTTT.

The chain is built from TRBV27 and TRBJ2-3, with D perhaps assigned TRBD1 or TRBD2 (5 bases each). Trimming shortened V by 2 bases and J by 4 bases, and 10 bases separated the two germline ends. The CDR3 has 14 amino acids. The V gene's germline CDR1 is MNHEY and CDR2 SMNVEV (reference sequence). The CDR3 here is CASSLVGAADTQYF. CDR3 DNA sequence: TGTGCCAGCAGTTTAGTCGGGGCGGCAGATACGCAGTATTTT.

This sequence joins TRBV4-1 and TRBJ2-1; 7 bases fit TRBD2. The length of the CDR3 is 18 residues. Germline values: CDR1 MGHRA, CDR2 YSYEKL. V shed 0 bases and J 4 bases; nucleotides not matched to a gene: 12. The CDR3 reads CASSQEGAGLAAYNEQFF. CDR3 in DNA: TGCGCCAGCAGCCAAGAAGGGGCTGGGCTAGCGGCATACAATGAGCAGTTCTTC.

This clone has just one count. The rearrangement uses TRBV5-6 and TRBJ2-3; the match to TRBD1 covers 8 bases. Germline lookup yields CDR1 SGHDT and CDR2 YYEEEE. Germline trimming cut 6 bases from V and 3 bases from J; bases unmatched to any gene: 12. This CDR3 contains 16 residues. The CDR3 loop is CASIPLAGGETDTQYF. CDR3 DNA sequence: TGTGCCAGCATCCCCCTCGCAGGGGGCGAGACAGATACGCAGTATTTT.

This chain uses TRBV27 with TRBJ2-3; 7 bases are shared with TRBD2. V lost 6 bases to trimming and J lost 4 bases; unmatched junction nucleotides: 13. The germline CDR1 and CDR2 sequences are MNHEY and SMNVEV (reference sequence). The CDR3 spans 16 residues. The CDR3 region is CASSLLRAGSSDTQYF. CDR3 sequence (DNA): TGTGCCAGCAGCCTCCTTAGAGCGGGGAGTTCAGATACGCAGTATTTT.

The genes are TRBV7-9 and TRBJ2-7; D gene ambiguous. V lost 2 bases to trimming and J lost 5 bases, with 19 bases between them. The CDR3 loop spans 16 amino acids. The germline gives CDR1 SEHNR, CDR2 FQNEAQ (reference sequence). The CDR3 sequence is CASSLRVVTASDEQYF. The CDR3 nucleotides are TGTGCCAGCAGCTTACGGGTGGTGACCGCTTCTGACGAGCAGTACTTC.

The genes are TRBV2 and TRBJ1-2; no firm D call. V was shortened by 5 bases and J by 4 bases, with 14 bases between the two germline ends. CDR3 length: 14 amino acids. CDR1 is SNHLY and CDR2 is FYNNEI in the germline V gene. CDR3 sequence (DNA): TGTGCCAGCAGTTACTGGCTTCGGAGCTATGGCTACACCTTC. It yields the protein CASSYWLRSYGYTF. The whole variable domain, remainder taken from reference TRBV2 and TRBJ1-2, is EPEVTQTPSHQVTQMGQEVILRCVPISNHLYFYWYRQILGQKVEFLVSFYNNEISEKSEIFDDQFSVERPDGSNFTLKIRSTKLEDSAMYFCASSYWLRSYGYTFGSGTRLTVV.

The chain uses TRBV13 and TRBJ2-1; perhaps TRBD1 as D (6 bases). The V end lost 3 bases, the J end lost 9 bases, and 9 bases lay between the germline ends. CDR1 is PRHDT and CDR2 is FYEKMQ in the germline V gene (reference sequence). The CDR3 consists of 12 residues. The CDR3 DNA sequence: TGTGCCAGCAGCTTCCCAGGGGTTGAGCAGTTCTTC. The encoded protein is CASSFPGVEQFF.

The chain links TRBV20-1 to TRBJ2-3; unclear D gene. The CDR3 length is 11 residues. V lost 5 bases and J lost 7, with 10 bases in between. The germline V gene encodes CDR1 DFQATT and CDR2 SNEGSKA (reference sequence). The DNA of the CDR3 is TGCAGTGCTTTTTTCATAAATACGCAGTATTTT. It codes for CSAFFINTQYF.

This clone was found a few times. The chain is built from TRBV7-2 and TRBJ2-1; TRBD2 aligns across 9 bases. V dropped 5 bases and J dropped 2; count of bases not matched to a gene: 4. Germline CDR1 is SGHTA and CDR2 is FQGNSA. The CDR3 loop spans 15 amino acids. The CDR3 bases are TGTGCCAGCAGCGAGCGGGGGGAAACCTACAATGAGCAGTTCTTC. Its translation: CASSERGETYNEQFF.

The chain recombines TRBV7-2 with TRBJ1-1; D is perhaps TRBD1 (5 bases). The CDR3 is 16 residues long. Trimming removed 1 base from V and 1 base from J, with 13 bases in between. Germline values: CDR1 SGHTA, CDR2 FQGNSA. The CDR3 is CASSLVAGERNTEAFF. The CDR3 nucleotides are TGTGCCAGCAGCTTAGTTGCGGGGGAGAGGAACACTGAAGCTTTCTTT.

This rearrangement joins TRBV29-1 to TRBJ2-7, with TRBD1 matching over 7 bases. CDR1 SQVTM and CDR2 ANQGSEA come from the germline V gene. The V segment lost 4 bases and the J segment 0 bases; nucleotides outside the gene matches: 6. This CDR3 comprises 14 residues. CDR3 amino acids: CSVVQDRSSYEQYF. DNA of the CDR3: TGCAGCGTTGTTCAGGACAGGAGCTCCTACGAGCAGTACTTC.

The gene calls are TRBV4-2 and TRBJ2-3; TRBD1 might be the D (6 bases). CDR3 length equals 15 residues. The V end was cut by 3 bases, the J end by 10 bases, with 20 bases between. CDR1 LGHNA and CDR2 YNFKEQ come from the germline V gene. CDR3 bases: TGTGCCAGCAGCCAGGAGGACAGTAGTGGGTTATCGCAGTATTTT. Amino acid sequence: CASSQEDSSGLSQYF.

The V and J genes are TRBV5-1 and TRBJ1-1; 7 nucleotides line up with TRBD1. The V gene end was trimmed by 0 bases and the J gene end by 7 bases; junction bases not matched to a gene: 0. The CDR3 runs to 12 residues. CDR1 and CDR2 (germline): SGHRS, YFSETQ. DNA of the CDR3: TGCGCCAGCAGCTTGGACAGGGGTGAAGCTTTCTTT. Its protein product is CASSLDRGEAFF.

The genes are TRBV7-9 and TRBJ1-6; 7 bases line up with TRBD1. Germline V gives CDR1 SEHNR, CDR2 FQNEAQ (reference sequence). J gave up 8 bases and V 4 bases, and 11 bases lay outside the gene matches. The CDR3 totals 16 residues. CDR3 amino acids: CASSSKETGAYSPLHF. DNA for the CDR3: TGTGCCAGCAGCTCGAAAGAAACAGGGGCCTATTCACCCCTCCACTTT. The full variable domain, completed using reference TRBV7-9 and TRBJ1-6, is DTGVSQNPRHKITKRGQNVTFRCDPISEHNRLYWYRQTLGQGPEFLTYFQNEAQLEKSRLLSDRFSAERPKGSFSTLEIQRTEQGDSAMYLCASSSKETGAYSPLHFGNGTRLTVT.

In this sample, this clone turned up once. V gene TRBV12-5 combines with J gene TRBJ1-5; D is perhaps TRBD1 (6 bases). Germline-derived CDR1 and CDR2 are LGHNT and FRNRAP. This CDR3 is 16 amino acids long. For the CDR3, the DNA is TGTGGCAATTCCCGGGGGGGCAGGGATAGCAATCAGCCCCAGCATTTT. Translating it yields CGNSRGGRDSNQPQHF. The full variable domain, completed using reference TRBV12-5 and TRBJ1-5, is DARVTQTPRHKVTEMGQEVTMRCQPILGHNTVFWYRQTMMQGLELLAYFRNRAPLDDSGMPKDRFSAEMPDATLATLKIQPSEPRDSAVYFCGNSRGGRDSNQPQHFGDGTRLSIL.

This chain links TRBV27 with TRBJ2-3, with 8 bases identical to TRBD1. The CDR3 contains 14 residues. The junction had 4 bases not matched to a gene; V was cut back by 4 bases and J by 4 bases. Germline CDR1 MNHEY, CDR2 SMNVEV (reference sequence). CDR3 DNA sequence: TGTGCCAGCAGTTCAGGACAGGGAGCAGATACGCAGTATTTT. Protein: CASSSGQGADTQYF.